What follows are 27 T cell receptor beta chains derived from one specimen sequenced in a study of shared clonotypes between healthy human individuals. The naive CD8 population came from CD45RO-negative cells selected for CCR7, without terminally differentiated effector memory CD45RA+ cells. The repertoire was sequenced with immunoSEQ multiplex PCR; TCRdb's copy has only in-frame clones and lacks some. The sample records about 1,900,000 clones, roughly 94% being singletons. Sequenced input: naive CD8+ T cells sorted from blood. The receptors stem from a man aged 18 to 35 in good health.

The gene calls are TRBV4-1 and TRBJ1-2; no reliable D call. The V gene lost 1 base and the J gene lost 0 bases, with 9 bases spanning the gap. This CDR3 comprises 15 residues. The germline V gene encodes CDR1 MGHRA and CDR2 YSYEKL. CDR3 loop: CASSQGFSTNYGYTF. The CDR3 nucleotides read TGCGCCAGCAGCCAAGGATTTTCGACTAACTATGGCTACACCTTC.

The chain recombines TRBV11-2 with TRBJ2-5; D not certain. Germline CDR1 SGHAT, CDR2 FQNNGV. There are 14 residues in the CDR3. The V and J ends lost 1 base and 4 bases respectively, with 10 bases between them. The CDR3 sequence is CASSLAAVLETQYF. The CDR3 nucleotides are TGTGCCAGCAGCTTAGCGGCAGTTCTAGAGACCCAGTACTTC.

The V and J genes are TRBV15 and TRBJ2-2; D is unclear. V shed 0 bases and J shed 2 bases, with 4 bases lying between them. Germline V CDR1 and CDR2: LNHNV, YYDKDF (reference sequence). The CDR3 loop spans 14 amino acids. The chain's CDR3 is CATSRDYNTGELFF. Here the CDR3 DNA reads TGTGCCACCAGCAGAGATTACAACACCGGGGAGCTGTTTTTT.

J is TRBJ1-5 and V is TRBV9; tentatively, D is TRBD1 (6 bases). The CDR3 has 15 residues. Trimming stripped 3 bases from V and 2 bases from J, with 12 bases between. Germline assignment: CDR1 SGDLS and CDR2 YYNGEE. CDR3 in amino acids: CASSEGGQGNQPQHF. The CDR3 coding sequence is TGTGCCAGCAGCGAGGGGGGTCAGGGCAATCAGCCCCAGCATTTT. Using reference TRBV9 and TRBJ1-5 for the parts outside the CDR3, the full variable domain is DSGVTQTPKHLITATGQRVTLRCSPRSGDLSVYWYQQSLDQGLQFLIQYYNGEERAKGNILERFSAQQFPDLHSELNLSSLELGDSALYFCASSEGGQGNQPQHFGDGTRLSIL.

The chain combines TRBV7-2 with TRBJ2-5; 14 bases line up with TRBD2. Looked up from germline, CDR1 is SGHTA and CDR2 is FQGNSA. V was clipped by 0 bases and J by 7 bases; unmatched bases: 4. CDR3 length equals 16 residues. This chain's CDR3 is CASSLAGLAGVVTQYF. CDR3 DNA sequence: TGTGCCAGCAGCTTAGCGGGACTAGCGGGAGTTGTGACCCAGTACTTC.

The chain has TRBV29-1 and TRBJ2-1; 7 nucleotides agree with TRBD2. With 0 bases clipped from V and 2 bases from J, the junction kept 4 bases outside the gene matches. The CDR3 has 15 amino acids. Germline CDR1 and CDR2: SQVTM and ANQGSEA. The CDR3 bases are TGCAGCGTTGAAGATAGTCTAGCGGCCTACAATGAGCAGTTCTTC. It specifies CSVEDSLAAYNEQFF.

This clone occurred once. The chain has TRBV7-9 and TRBJ2-3, with 7 bases matching TRBD2. Germline CDR1 and CDR2: SEHNR and FQNEAQ (reference sequence). V trimming: 5 bases; J trimming: 0 bases; junction bases outside the gene matches: 8. The CDR3 sequence is 16 residues long. This chain's CDR3 is CASSARGGTSTDTQYF. Written as DNA, the CDR3 is TGTGCCAGCAGCGCCCGCGGGGGAACTAGCACAGATACGCAGTATTTT. Together with reference TRBV7-9 and TRBJ2-3, the CDR3 gives the full variable domain: DTGVSQNPRHKITKRGQNVTFRCDPISEHNRLYWYRQTLGQGPEFLTYFQNEAQLEKSRLLSDRFSAERPKGSFSTLEIQRTEQGDSAMYLCASSARGGTSTDTQYFGPGTRLTVL.

In nucleotides, the CDR3 is TGTGCCAGCAGTTTTGGCCCCGGGGGGGCGGCGAACACTGAAGCTTTCTTT. Translation: CASSFGPGGAANTEAFF. The V and J genes are TRBV27 and TRBJ1-1; tentative D call: TRBD1 (6 bases). V was clipped by 3 bases and J by 1 base, with 18 bases between them. CDR3 length: 17 amino acids. The germline V gene encodes CDR1 MNHEY and CDR2 SMNVEV (reference sequence).

The gene calls are TRBV19 and TRBJ1-1, with 9 bases lining up with TRBD1. The CDR3 loop spans 14 amino acids. V lost 7 bases, J lost 5 bases, and 8 bases stayed unmatched. Germline CDR1 and CDR2: LNHDA and SQIVND (reference sequence). CDR3 loop: CASNPTGGGTEAFF. The CDR3 DNA reads as TGTGCCAGTAATCCGACAGGGGGTGGTACTGAAGCTTTCTTT.

The chain recombines TRBV6-5 with TRBJ2-7; D gene unclear. This CDR3 has 14 residues. The germline V gene encodes CDR1 MNHEY and CDR2 SVGAGI. Trimming took off 0 bases at V and 5 bases at J, with 11 bases between the two ends. The CDR3 spells CASSYSIGRDEQYF. DNA of the CDR3: TGTGCCAGCAGTTACTCGATAGGCCGGGACGAGCAGTACTTC.

The V and J genes are TRBV23-1 and TRBJ1-2; D is undetermined. TRBV23-1 is identified as an open reading frame with a role that is uncertain. The CDR3 totals 17 residues. V was clipped by 0 bases and J by 0 bases, with 14 bases between them. CDR3 sequence (DNA): TGCGCCAGCAGTCAATCGGCTGGACTGTTAGCTAACTATGGCTACACCTTC. As protein: CASSQSAGLLANYGYTF.

The chain combines TRBV5-1 with TRBJ2-1; D perhaps matches TRBD2 (6 bases). Germline CDR1 is SGHRS and CDR2 is YFSETQ. The CDR3 has 19 residues. Trimming removed 1 base at V and 4 bases at J, with 24 bases between. The CDR3 reads CASSLNSIGAGYRYNEQFF. The CDR3 DNA sequence: TGCGCCAGCAGCTTGAATAGTATCGGGGCGGGGTATCGGTACAATGAGCAGTTCTTC.

Here the CDR3 DNA reads TGTGCCAGCCACCTCCGGGGCACAGATACGCAGTATTTT. This encodes CASHLRGTDTQYF. The rearrangement joins TRBV28 to TRBJ2-3, with D unclear. CDR3 size: 13 residues. The V gene's germline CDR1 is MDHEN and CDR2 SYDVKM. V shed 8 bases and J shed 1 base, with 10 bases lying between them.

The CDR3 sequence is CASSIGTGVAYEQYF. The CDR3 DNA sequence: TGTGCCAGTAGTATAGGGACAGGGGTTGCCTACGAGCAGTACTTC. The chain is built from TRBV19 and TRBJ2-7, with TRBD1 identical over 9 bases. Germline values: CDR1 LNHDA, CDR2 SQIVND (reference sequence). V lost 1 base and J lost 2; bases outside the gene matches: 3. The CDR3 extends over 15 amino acids.

The rearrangement joins TRBV6-6 to TRBJ1-1; D gene unclear. Trimming pared 5 bases from V and 0 bases from J, leaving 10 bases between. CDR3 size: 14 residues. The germline V gene encodes CDR1 MNHNY and CDR2 SVGAGI (reference sequence). CDR3 loop: CASSGSSVNTEAFF. The CDR3 coding sequence is TGTGCCAGCAGTGGTAGCAGTGTGAACACTGAAGCTTTCTTT.

The J gene is TRBJ2-1, the V gene TRBV10-1, with 7 bases fitting TRBD2. J lost 6 bases, V lost 2 bases, and 7 bases had no gene match. This CDR3 region has 15 residues. Looked up from germline, CDR1 is WNHNN and CDR2 is SYGVQD (reference sequence). The CDR3 nucleotides are TGCGCCAGCAGTGAGGCCTCGGGAGGTGGCAATGAGCAGTTCTTC. Translation: CASSEASGGGNEQFF.

This clone occurred once. The chain links TRBV6-5 to TRBJ2-6; no definite D call. The CDR3 loop spans 14 amino acids. Trimming shortened V by 8 bases and J by 1 base, and 9 bases separated the two germline ends. Germline V gene sequence: CDR1 MNHEY, CDR2 SVGAGI. The CDR3 bases are TGTGCCAGCGGCGAAACTTCTGGGGCCAACGTCCTGACTTTC. Its protein is CASGETSGANVLTF.

This sequence joins TRBV27 and TRBJ2-5; D possibly matches TRBD1 or TRBD2 (5 bases each). The CDR3 contains 13 residues. Germline assignment: CDR1 MNHEY and CDR2 SMNVEV (reference sequence). V shed 8 bases and J shed 3 bases, with 13 bases lying between them. The CDR3 region has the DNA TGTGCCAGCGGGGAGATAGGGGAAGAGACCCAGTACTTC. This encodes CASGEIGEETQYF.

About this clone: Other DNA sequences in this specimen translate into the identical CDR3. V usage is TRBV13 and J usage is TRBJ2-7; 10 bases map to TRBD1. V trimming: 5 bases; J trimming: 2 bases; junction bases outside the gene matches: 3. The CDR3 is made up of 14 amino acids. From germline, CDR1 is PRHDT and CDR2 FYEKMQ (reference sequence). CDR3 amino acids: CASSLGQGAYEQYF. The CDR3 coding sequence is TGTGCCAGCAGCCTCGGACAGGGGGCCTACGAGCAGTACTTC.

The chain recombines TRBV5-4 with TRBJ2-2, with 9 bases aligning to TRBD1. J was trimmed by 5 bases and V by 0 bases; bases with no gene match: 5. The CDR3 runs 16 residues. From germline, CDR1 is SGHNT and CDR2 YYREEE (reference sequence). The CDR3 spells CASSLDRGLGTGELFF. The CDR3 DNA sequence: TGTGCCAGCAGCTTGGACAGGGGGCTGGGTACCGGGGAGCTGTTTTTT.

This clone has a single count. The rearrangement links TRBV11-2 to TRBJ2-3, with D maybe TRBD1 (5 bases). Germline assignment: CDR1 SGHAT and CDR2 FQNNGV. V lost 1 base and J 1 base, leaving 12 bases between the germline ends. The CDR3 extends over 16 amino acids. CDR3 DNA sequence: TGTGCCAGCAGCTTAGCAGTCGGCAGGGGCACAGATACGCAGTATTTT. Translated: CASSLAVGRGTDTQYF.

V gene TRBV12-5 combines with J gene TRBJ2-5; TRBD2 aligns across 7 bases. V gave up 3 bases and J gave up 2 bases; unmatched junction bases: 3. The germline CDR1 and CDR2 sequences are LGHNT and FRNRAP. This CDR3 has 14 amino acids. CDR3 in amino acids: CASGFRGRQETQYF. The CDR3 nucleotides are TGTGCTAGTGGTTTTCGCGGGAGACAAGAGACCCAGTACTTC.

The chain links TRBV4-1 to TRBJ2-5; 11 nucleotides agree with TRBD2. This CDR3 is 16 amino acids long. CDR1 and CDR2 from the germline V gene are MGHRA and YSYEKL. Trimming removed 4 bases from V and 2 bases from J; junction bases left unmatched: 6. The CDR3 spells CASSRTSGFIQETQYF. CDR3 in DNA: TGCGCCAGCAGCCGGACTAGCGGGTTCATTCAAGAGACCCAGTACTTC.

CDR3 bases: TGTGCCAGCACATCGTCCTCGGGGCGTAGCTACGAGCAGTACTTC. Encoded protein: CASTSSSGRSYEQYF. This chain uses TRBV11-2 with TRBJ2-7; D is possibly TRBD1 or TRBD2 (5 bases each). The CDR3 is made up of 15 amino acids. Per the germline V gene, CDR1 is SGHAT and CDR2 is FQNNGV. Trimming shortened V by 7 bases and J by 3 bases, and 19 bases separated the two germline ends.

The rearrangement links TRBV6-5 to TRBJ2-7; 9 nucleotides line up with TRBD2. The CDR3 is 15 residues long. Germline CDR1 and CDR2: MNHEY and SVGAGI. V lost 2 bases to trimming and J lost 1 base; unmatched junction nucleotides: 3. The CDR3 protein is CASSYGGLASYEQYF. The CDR3 nucleotides read TGTGCCAGCAGTTACGGGGGACTAGCTTCCTACGAGCAGTACTTC.

In regard to this clone: Sequence at one end of the junction differs from germline and may be a read error. V gene TRBV9 combines with J gene TRBJ1-1, with D perhaps matching TRBD1 (5 bases). This CDR3 spans 12 amino acids. Germline values: CDR1 SGDLS, CDR2 YYNGEE. The CDR3 spells CASSEAGPSTSF. The CDR3 DNA follows: TGTGCCAGCAGCGAGGCGGGGCCCTCCACTTCCTTT.

The chain is built from TRBV5-1 and TRBJ1-1, with D hard to call. The germline V and J ends were trimmed by 1 base and 2 bases, with 18 bases remaining between them. Per germline, CDR1 SGHRS and CDR2 YFSETQ. The CDR3 has 17 amino acids. The CDR3 DNA reads TGCGCCAGCAGCTTGCTCGAACCTTCACCCTTTAACACTGAAGCTTTCTTT. This gives the protein CASSLLEPSPFNTEAFF.